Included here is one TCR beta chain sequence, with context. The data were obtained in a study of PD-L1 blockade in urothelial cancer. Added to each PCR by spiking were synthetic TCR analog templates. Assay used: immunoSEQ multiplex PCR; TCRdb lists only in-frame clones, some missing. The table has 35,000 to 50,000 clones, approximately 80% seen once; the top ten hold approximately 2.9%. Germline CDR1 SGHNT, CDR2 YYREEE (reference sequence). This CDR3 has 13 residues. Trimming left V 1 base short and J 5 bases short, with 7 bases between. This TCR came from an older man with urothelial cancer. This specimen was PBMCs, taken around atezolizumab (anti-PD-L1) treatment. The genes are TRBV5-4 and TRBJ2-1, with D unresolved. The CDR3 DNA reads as TGTGCCAGCAGCTTGCGGCAGGACAATGAGCAGTTCTTC. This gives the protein CASSLRQDNEQFF.